This is a list of T cell receptor beta chains from one sample in a study of identical twins. Using its own MiXCR run on the 5' RACE reads, TCRdb lists one record per CDR3 protein. The sample has about 200,000 distinct CDR3 sequences; approximately 16% are singletons. These data were likewise used in another study, on T cells expressing NK-cell markers.

Material for sequencing was CD8+ T cells sorted from blood. These receptors originate from a woman aged 18-35 years in good health. CDR3s include the opening cysteine and the closing phenylalanine or tryptophan. D genes are given only for firm matches. Where a row states a size, it is once, few, many or the class of an expanded clone; other rows omit it.

v_gene	d_gene	j_gene	abundance	CDR3nt	CDR3aa
TRBV20-1	-	TRBJ2-2	-	TGCAGTGCCCCATACCTCGGGGAGCTGTTTTTT	CSAPYLGELFF
TRBV5-6	-	TRBJ1-1	many	TGTGCCAGCAGCCCGCTGGGCGGCGGGAACTATGGGAACACTGAAGCTTTCTTT	CASSPLGGGNYGNTEAFF
TRBV29-1	-	TRBJ2-4	-	TGCAGCGTTGAAGAGTCACTAGCCAAAAACATTCAGTACTTC	CSVEESLAKNIQYF
TRBV4-3	-	TRBJ2-5	few	TGCGCCAGCAGCCAAGAAACGGTTAGGGGACAAAGACAAGAGACCCAGTACTTC	CASSQETVRGQRQETQYF
TRBV9	-	TRBJ1-1	few	TGTGCCAGCAGCGCCGGTTGGGGGAACACTGAAGCTTTCTTT	CASSAGWGNTEAFF
TRBV6-5	-	TRBJ2-5	many	TGTGCCAGCAGTTATTCCAATACAGAAGAGACCCAGTACTTC	CASSYSNTEETQYF
TRBV6-2/TRBV6-3	-	TRBJ2-1	-	TGTGCCAGCAGTTCAGGGATCGAGGGTGATGAGCAGTTCTTC	CASSSGIEGDEQFF
TRBV27	-	TRBJ2-3	few	TGTGCCACAAGTCTCTGGGATACGCAGTATTTT	CATSLWDTQYF
TRBV13	-	TRBJ1-3	-	TGTGCCAGCAGCCTGGACGGCTTCTCTGGAAACACCATATATTTT	CASSLDGFSGNTIYF
TRBV7-8	-	TRBJ2-7	few	TGTGCCAGCAGCCCAGCGGTGGCAGAGGGCGAGCAGTACTTC	CASSPAVAEGEQYF
TRBV14	-	TRBJ2-2	many	TGTGCCAGCAGCCACCACACCGGGGAGCTGTTTTTT	CASSHHTGELFF
TRBV6-1	TRBD1	TRBJ2-7	-	TGTGCCAGCAGCCGAGACAGGGCACCCTACGAGCAGTACTTC	CASSRDRAPYEQYF
TRBV12-3/TRBV12-4	TRBD2	TRBJ2-1	-	TGTGCCAGCAGTTTTCGGCTAGCGGTTTTGTTGTCCGGTGAGCAGTTCTTC	CASSFRLAVLLSGEQFF
TRBV7-9	-	TRBJ2-7	-	TGTGCCAGCATCGGATCGGCGGGGCACTACGAGCAGTACTTC	CASIGSAGHYEQYF
TRBV7-9	-	TRBJ1-2	-	TGTGCCAGCAGCTTGGTCTTCTTCACCTTC	CASSLVFFTF
TRBV20-1	-	TRBJ2-3	-	TGCAGTGCTAGAGATGGGGGGCGCCCAGATACGCAGTATTTT	CSARDGGRPDTQYF
TRBV27	TRBD1	TRBJ1-2	few	TGTGCCAGCAGTCCGGGACAGGGGGCGACTGGCTACACCTTC	CASSPGQGATGYTF
TRBV7-6	-	TRBJ2-3	few	TGTGCCAGCAGCCGAGAGGCGGGGGCCACAGATACGCAGTATTTT	CASSREAGATDTQYF
TRBV5-1	-	TRBJ2-5	-	TGCGCCAGCAGCTTGAGGACCCTGCAAGAGACCCAGTACTTC	CASSLRTLQETQYF
TRBV9	TRBD2	TRBJ2-7	few	TGTGCCAGCAGCCCAGGACTAGCGGTATACGAGCAGTACTTC	CASSPGLAVYEQYF
TRBV5-4	-	TRBJ1-6	once	TGTGCCAGCAGAGGACCGGCCGCCCGGAATTCACCCCTCCACTTT	CASRGPAARNSPLHF
TRBV30	TRBD1	TRBJ2-5	-	TGTGCCTGGAGTGTGGGGACAGCCGGCCAAGAGACCCAGTACTTC	CAWSVGTAGQETQYF
TRBV5-1	-	TRBJ2-7	-	TGCGCCAGCAGCTTGGGTGGGCCACCCTACGAGCAGTACTTC	CASSLGGPPYEQYF
TRBV2	-	TRBJ2-7	-	TGTGCCAGCAGCGAAGTCGGGACCTTCGAGCAGTACTTC	CASSEVGTFEQYF
TRBV12-3/TRBV12-4	-	TRBJ1-4	-	TGTGCCAGCAGTTCTGGGGCCCAGGGAAAACTGTTTTTT	CASSSGAQGKLFF
TRBV7-6	-	TRBJ2-3	few	TGTGCCAGCAGCTTAGAGCCTAGGAGCACAGATACGCAGTATTTT	CASSLEPRSTDTQYF
TRBV21-1	-	TRBJ2-3	-	TGTGCCAGCAGCAAAGGGAAGCGACCTAGCACAGATACGCAGTATTTT	CASSKGKRPSTDTQYF
TRBV11-2	TRBD2	TRBJ2-3	-	TGTGCCAGCAGCCTCTGGACTAGCGGGAGCACAGATACGCAGTATTTT	CASSLWTSGSTDTQYF
TRBV12-5	-	TRBJ1-5	-	TGTGCTAGTGGTTCCCCAGGGACTTTACAGCCCCAGCATTTT	CASGSPGTLQPQHF
TRBV14	TRBD2	TRBJ2-2	-	TGTGCCAGCAGCCAAGTGCCTAGCGGGACAGTGGAGACCGGGGAGCTGTTTTTT	CASSQVPSGTVETGELFF
TRBV4-1	-	TRBJ2-4	few	TGCGCCAGCAGCCAAGCCGACCGCGAAGGCATTCAGTACTTC	CASSQADREGIQYF
TRBV20-1	TRBD1	TRBJ2-1	few	TGCAGTGCTAGAGAGCGGGACAGGGTTTACAATGAGCAGTTCTTC	CSARERDRVYNEQFF
TRBV20-1	-	TRBJ2-7	-	TGCAGTGCTAGAGTCCCCGCTTCCTACGAGCAGTACTTC	CSARVPASYEQYF
TRBV7-9	-	TRBJ2-3	-	TGTGCCAGCAGCTTAGCACGGGGCACAGATACGCAGTATTTT	CASSLARGTDTQYF
TRBV7-6	TRBD2	TRBJ2-7	-	TGTGCCAGCAGCCCCGACAGCGGGGTCGTCCGGGGATTCCACGAGCAGTACTTC	CASSPDSGVVRGFHEQYF
TRBV15	-	TRBJ2-2	-	TGTGCCACCAGCAGAGATCGGGTAGGGGCGAACACCGGGGAGCTGTTTTTT	CATSRDRVGANTGELFF
TRBV3-1	-	TRBJ2-2	-	TGTGCCAGCAGCCAAGATCGGTATAGTCAGGGGCCGAGTAACACCGGGGAGCTGTTTTTT	CASSQDRYSQGPSNTGELFF